This T cell receptor (beta chain) was obtained from a study of T-cell reconstitution after alpha-beta-depleted transplantation in children. V was cut by 2 bases and J by 6 bases, with 10 bases left in between. CDR3 length equals 14 residues. CDR1 SGHVS and CDR2 FQNEAQ come from the germline V gene. Unique molecular identifiers were incorporated into the prepared TCRbeta library. TCRdb re-derived calls from the PCR reads in MiXCR, one entry per CDR3 protein. The data contain 150,000 to 200,000 distinct CDR3 sequences, roughly 6.5% of them singletons. This clonotype was detected ten times or more. Its cognate antigen is unknown. Overall study findings and caveats: The origin of alpha-beta T cells about two months after transplant was reportedly several hundred expanded graft clones.

The V and J genes are TRBV7-8 and TRBJ2-2, with D perhaps TRBD2 (5 bases). The sequencing used PBMCs, collected before TCRalphabeta/CD19-depleted stem cell transplant. The sequence derives from a girl under two years old with combined immunodeficiency, due to receive a stem cell transplant. CDR3 nucleotides: TGTGCCAGCAGCTTAAGTGCGAGGGCCGGGGAGCTGTTTTTT. Protein: CASSLSARAGELFF. Drawing the rest from reference TRBV7-8 and TRBJ2-2, the complete variable domain is GAGVSQSPRYKVAKRGQDVALRCDPISGHVSLFWYQQALGQGPEFLTYFQNEAQLDKSGLPSDRFFAERPEGSVSTLKIQRTQQEDSAVYLCASSLSARAGELFFGEGSRLTVL.